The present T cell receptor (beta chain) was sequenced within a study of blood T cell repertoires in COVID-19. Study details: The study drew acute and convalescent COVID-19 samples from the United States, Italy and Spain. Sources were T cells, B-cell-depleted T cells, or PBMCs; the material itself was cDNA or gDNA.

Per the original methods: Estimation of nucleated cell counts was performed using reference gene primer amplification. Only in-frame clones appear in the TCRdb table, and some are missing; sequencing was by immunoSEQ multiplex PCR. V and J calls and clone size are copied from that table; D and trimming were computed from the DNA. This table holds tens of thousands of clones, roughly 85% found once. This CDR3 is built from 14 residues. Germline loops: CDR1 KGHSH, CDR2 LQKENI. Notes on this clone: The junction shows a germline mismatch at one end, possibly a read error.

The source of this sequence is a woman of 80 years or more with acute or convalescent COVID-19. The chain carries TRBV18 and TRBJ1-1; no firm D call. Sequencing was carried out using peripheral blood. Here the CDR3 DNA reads TGTGCCAGCTCACCACGAGGTGAGAACATTGAAGCTTTCTTT. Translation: CASSPRGENIEAFF.